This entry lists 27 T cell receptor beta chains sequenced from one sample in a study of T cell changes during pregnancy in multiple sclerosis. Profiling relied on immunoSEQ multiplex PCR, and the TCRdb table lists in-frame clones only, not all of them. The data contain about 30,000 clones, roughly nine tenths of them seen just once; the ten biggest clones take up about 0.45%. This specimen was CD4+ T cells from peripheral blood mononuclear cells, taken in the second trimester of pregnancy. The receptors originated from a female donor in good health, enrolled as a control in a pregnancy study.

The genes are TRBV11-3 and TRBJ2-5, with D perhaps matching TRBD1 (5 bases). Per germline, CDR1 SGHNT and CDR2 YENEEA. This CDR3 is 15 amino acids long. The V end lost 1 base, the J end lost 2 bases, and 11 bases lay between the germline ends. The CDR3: CASSLGIQGQETQYF. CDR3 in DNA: TGTGCCAGCAGCTTAGGGATCCAGGGACAAGAGACCCAGTACTTC.

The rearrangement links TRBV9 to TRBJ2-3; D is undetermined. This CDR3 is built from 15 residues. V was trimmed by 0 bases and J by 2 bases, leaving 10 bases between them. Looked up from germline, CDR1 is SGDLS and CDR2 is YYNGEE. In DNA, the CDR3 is TGTGCCAGCAGCGTAGTTGGCGGCTACACAGATACGCAGTATTTT. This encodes CASSVVGGYTDTQYF. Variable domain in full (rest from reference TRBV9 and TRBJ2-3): DSGVTQTPKHLITATGQRVTLRCSPRSGDLSVYWYQQSLDQGLQFLIQYYNGEERAKGNILERFSAQQFPDLHSELNLSSLELGDSALYFCASSVVGGYTDTQYFGPGTRLTVL.

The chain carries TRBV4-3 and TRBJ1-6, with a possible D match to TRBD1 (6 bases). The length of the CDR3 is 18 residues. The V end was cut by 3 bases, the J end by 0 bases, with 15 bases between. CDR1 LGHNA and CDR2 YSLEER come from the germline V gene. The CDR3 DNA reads TGCGCCAGCAGCCACCTCCTACAGGGCTTCTCCTATAATTCACCCCTCCACTTT. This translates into CASSHLLQGFSYNSPLHF.

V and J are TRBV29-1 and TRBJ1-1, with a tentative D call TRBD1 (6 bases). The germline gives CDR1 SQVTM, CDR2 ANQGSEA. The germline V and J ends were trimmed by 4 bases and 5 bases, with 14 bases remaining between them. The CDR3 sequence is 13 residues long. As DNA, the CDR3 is TGCAGCGTTGGTTTGGGGGCTAGGACTGAAGCTTTCTTT. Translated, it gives CSVGLGARTEAFF.

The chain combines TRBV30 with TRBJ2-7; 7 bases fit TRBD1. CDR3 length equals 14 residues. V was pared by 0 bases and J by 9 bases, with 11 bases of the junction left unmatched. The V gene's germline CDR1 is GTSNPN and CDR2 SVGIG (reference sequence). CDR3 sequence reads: CAWSVEGARSSQYF. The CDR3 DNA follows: TGTGCCTGGAGTGTAGAGGGGGCCAGATCCTCGCAGTACTTC.

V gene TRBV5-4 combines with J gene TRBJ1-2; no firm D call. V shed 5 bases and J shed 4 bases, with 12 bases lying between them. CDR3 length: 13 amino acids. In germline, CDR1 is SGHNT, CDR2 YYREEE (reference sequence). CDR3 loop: CASRRTGVYGYTF. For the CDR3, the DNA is TGTGCCAGCAGACGGACCGGGGTCTATGGCTACACCTTC.

The CDR3 protein is CSVELQGYEKLFF. The CDR3 DNA reads as TGCAGCGTTGAATTGCAGGGGTACGAAAAACTGTTTTTT. J is TRBJ1-4 and V is TRBV29-1; possibly TRBD1 for D (6 bases). Trimming cost V 2 bases and J 8 bases, with 12 bases left between them. The germline CDR1 and CDR2 sequences are SQVTM and ANQGSEA. The length of the CDR3 is 13 residues. The full variable domain, in which reference TRBV29-1 and TRBJ1-4 provide the parts outside the CDR3, is SAVISQKPSRDICQRGTSLTIQCQVDSQVTMMFWYRQQPGQSLTLIATANQGSEATYESGFVIDKFPISRPNLTFSTLTVSNMSPEDSSIYLCSVELQGYEKLFFGSGTQLSVL.

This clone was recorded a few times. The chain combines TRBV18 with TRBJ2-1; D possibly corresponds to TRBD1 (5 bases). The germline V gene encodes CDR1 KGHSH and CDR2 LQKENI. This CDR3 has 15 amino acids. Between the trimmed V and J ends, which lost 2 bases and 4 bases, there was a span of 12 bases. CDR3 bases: TGTGCCAGCTCACCATGGGCAGGGTCTTACAATGAGCAGTTCTTC. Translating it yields CASSPWAGSYNEQFF.

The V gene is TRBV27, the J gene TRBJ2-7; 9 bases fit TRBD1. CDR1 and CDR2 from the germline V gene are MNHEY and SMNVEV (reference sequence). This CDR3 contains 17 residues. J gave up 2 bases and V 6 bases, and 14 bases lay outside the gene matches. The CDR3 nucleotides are TGTGCCAGCAGCTCGGACAGGGGCAACCTTTATCCCTACGAGCAGTACTTC. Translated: CASSSDRGNLYPYEQYF.

The CDR3 sequence is CASSIHRTSGNEQFF. In nucleotides, the CDR3 is TGTGCCAGTAGTATACATAGGACTAGCGGCAATGAGCAGTTCTTC. The V and J genes are TRBV19 and TRBJ2-1; the match to TRBD2 covers 10 bases. Looked up from germline, CDR1 is LNHDA and CDR2 is SQIVND (reference sequence). Unmatched junction bases numbered 4, after V lost 2 bases and J lost 6 bases. The CDR3 spans 15 residues.

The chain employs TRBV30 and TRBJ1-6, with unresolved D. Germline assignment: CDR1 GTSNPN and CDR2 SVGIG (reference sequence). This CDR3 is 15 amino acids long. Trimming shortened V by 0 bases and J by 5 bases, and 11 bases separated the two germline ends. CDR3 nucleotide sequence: TGTGCCTGGAGTGTTACACAGACTAATAATTCACCCCTCCACTTT. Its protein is CAWSVTQTNNSPLHF. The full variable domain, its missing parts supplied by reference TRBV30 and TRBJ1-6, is SQTIHQWPATLVQPVGSPLSLECTVEGTSNPNLYWYRQAAGRGLQLLFYSVGIGQISSEVPQNLSASRPQDRQFILSSKKLLLSDSGFYLCAWSVTQTNNSPLHFGNGTRLTVT.

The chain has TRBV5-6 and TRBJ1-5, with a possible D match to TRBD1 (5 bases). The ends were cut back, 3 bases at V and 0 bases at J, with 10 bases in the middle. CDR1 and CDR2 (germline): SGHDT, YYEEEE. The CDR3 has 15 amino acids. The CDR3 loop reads CASSSQGYSNQPQHF. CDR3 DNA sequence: TGTGCCAGCAGCTCCCAGGGATATAGCAATCAGCCCCAGCATTTT.

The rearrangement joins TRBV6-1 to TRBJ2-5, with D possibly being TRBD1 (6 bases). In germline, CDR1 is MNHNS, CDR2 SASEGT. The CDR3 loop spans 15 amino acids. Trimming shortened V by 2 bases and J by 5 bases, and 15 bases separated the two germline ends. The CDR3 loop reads CASSEWGQVYETQYF. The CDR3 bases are TGTGCCAGCAGTGAATGGGGGCAGGTGTACGAGACCCAGTACTTC.

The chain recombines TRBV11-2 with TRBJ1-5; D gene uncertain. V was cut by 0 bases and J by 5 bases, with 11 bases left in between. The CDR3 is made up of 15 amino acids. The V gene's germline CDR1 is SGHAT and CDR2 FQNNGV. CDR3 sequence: CASSLELSGYQPQHF. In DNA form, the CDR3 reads TGTGCCAGCAGCTTAGAGCTGTCAGGCTATCAGCCCCAGCATTTT. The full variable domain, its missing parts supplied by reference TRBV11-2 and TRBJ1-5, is EAGVAQSPRYKIIEKRQSVAFWCNPISGHATLYWYQQILGQGPKLLIQFQNNGVVDDSQLPKDRFSAERLKGVDSTLKIQPAKLEDSAVYLCASSLELSGYQPQHFGDGTRLSIL.

CDR3 DNA sequence: TGTGCCATCAGTGGTGGACCAGCGGTAGATACGCAGTATTTT. Translated: CAISGGPAVDTQYF. The V gene is TRBV10-3, the J gene TRBJ2-3; D is possibly TRBD2 (5 bases). CDR3 size: 14 residues. V gave up 4 bases and J gave up 5 bases, with 13 bases separating them. In germline, CDR1 is ENHRY, CDR2 SYGVKD.

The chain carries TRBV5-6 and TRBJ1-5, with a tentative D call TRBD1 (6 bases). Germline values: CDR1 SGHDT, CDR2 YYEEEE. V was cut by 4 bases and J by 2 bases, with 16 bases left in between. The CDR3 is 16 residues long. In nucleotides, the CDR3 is TGTGCCAGCAGCACCCGACGAGAGGGGGGCAATCAGCCCCAGCATTTT. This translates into CASSTRREGGNQPQHF. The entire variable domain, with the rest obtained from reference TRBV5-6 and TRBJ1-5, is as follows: DAGVTQSPTHLIKTRGQQVTLRCSPKSGHDTVSWYQQALGQGPQFIFQYYEEEERQRGNFPDRFSGHQFPNYSSELNVNALLLGDSALYLCASSTRREGGNQPQHFGDGTRLSIL.

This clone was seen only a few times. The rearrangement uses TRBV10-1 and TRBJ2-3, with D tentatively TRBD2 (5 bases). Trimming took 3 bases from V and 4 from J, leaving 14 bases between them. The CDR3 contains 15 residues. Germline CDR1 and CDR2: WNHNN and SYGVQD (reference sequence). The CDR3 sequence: CASSDISGKPDTQYF. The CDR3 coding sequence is TGCGCCAGCAGTGATATTTCGGGGAAACCAGATACGCAGTATTTT.

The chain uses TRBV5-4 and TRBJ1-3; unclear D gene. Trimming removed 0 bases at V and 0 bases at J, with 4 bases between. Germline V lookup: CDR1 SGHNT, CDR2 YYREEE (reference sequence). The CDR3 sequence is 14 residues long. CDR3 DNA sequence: TGTGCCAGCAGCTTGGCGGGCTCTGGAAACACCATATATTTT. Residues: CASSLAGSGNTIYF.

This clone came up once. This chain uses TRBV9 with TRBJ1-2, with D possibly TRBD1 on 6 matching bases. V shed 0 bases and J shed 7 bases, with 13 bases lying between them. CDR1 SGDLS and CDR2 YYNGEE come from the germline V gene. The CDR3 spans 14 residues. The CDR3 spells CASSVASQGGGYTF. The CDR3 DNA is TGTGCCAGCAGCGTAGCTAGCCAAGGGGGTGGCTACACCTTC. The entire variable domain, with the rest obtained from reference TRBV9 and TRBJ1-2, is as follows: DSGVTQTPKHLITATGQRVTLRCSPRSGDLSVYWYQQSLDQGLQFLIQYYNGEERAKGNILERFSAQQFPDLHSELNLSSLELGDSALYFCASSVASQGGGYTFGSGTRLTVV.

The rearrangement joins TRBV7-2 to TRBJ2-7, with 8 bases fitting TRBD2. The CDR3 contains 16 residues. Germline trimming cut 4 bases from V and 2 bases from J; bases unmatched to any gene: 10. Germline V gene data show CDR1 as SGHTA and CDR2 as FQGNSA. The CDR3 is CASSSSLAGGAYEQYF. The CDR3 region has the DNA TGTGCCAGCAGCTCGTCCTTGGCGGGGGGTGCCTACGAGCAGTACTTC. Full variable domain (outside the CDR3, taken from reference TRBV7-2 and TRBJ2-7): GAGVSQSPSNKVTEKGKDVELRCDPISGHTALYWYRQSLGQGLEFLIYFQGNSAPDKSGLPSDRFSAERTGGSVSTLTIQRTQQEDSAVYLCASSSSLAGGAYEQYFGPGTRLTVT.

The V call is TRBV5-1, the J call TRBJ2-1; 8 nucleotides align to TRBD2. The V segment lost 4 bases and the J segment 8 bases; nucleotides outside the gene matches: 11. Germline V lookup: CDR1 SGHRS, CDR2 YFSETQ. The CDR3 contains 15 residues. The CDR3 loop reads CASSTGGVAVDEQFF. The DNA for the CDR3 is TGCGCCAGCAGCACCGGGGGGGTCGCCGTCGATGAGCAGTTCTTC.

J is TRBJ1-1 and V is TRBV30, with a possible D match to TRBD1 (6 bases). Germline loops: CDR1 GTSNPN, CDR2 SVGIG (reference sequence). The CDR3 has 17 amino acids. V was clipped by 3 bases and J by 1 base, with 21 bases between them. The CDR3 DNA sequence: TGTGCCTGGAGGACCCCCCGGGTCGGCAGGGGGAACACTGAAGCTTTCTTT. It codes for CAWRTPRVGRGNTEAFF.

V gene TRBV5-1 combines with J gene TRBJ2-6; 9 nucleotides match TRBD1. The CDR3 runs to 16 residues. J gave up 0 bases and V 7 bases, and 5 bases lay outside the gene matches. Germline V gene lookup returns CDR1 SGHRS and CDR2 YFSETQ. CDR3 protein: CASGQGPSSGANVLTF. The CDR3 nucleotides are TGCGCCAGCGGACAGGGGCCGAGCTCTGGGGCCAACGTCCTGACTTTC.

CDR3 loop: CASSLGGSGGPNTGELFF. The CDR3 nucleotides read TGTGCCAGCAGTTTAGGGGGCAGCGGGGGGCCGAACACCGGGGAGCTGTTTTTT. The V call is TRBV5-4, the J call TRBJ2-2; 9 positions match TRBD2. V shed 5 bases, J shed 0 bases, and the junction held 11 bases outside the gene matches. Germline lookup yields CDR1 SGHNT and CDR2 YYREEE (reference sequence). The CDR3 extends over 18 amino acids.

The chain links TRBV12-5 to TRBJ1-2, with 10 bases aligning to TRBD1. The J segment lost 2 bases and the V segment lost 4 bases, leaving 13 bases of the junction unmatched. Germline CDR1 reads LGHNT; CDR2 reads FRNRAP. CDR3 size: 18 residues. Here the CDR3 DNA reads TGTGCTAGTGGTTCCCCCTCCGGGACAGGGGCAGGGAACTATGGCTACACCTTC. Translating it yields CASGSPSGTGAGNYGYTF.

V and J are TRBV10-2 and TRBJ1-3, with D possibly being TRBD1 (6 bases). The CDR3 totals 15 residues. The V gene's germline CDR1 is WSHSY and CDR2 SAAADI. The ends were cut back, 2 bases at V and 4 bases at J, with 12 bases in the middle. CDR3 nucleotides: TGCGCCAGCAGTGAGGACGGGGGGCCCGGAAACACCATATATTTT. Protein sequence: CASSEDGGPGNTIYF.

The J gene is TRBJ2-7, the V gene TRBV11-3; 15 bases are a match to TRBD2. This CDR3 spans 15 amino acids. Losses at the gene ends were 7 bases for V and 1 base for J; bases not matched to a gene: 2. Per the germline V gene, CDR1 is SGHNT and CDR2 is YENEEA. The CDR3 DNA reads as TGTGCCAGCAAGGGACTAGCGGGGGGATCCTACGAGCAGTACTTC. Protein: CASKGLAGGSYEQYF.